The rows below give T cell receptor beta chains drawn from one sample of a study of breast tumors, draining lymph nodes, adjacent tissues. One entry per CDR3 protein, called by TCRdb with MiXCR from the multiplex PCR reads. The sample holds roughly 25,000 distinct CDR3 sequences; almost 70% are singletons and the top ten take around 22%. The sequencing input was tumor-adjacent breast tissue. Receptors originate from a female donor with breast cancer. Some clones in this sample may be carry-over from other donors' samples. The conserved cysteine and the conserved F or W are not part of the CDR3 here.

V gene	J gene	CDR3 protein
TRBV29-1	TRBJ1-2	SVVQNYGYT
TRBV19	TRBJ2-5	ASSKGDSETQY
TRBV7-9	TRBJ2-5	ASSPDGGETQY
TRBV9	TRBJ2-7	ASSVGHNEQY
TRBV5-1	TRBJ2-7	ANSLQTESYEQY
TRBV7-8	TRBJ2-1	ASIPSTVYNEQF
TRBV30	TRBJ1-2	AWRVGGLYGYT
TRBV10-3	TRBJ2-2	AIRQATGELF
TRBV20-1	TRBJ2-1	SASMGGIDNEQF
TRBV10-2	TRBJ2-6	ASSPLDRVTGANVLT
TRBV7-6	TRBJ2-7	ASSLQSTSEQY
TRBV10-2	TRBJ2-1	ASTRQGLYNEQF
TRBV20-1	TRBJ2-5	SARARDSKETQY
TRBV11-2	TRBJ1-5	ASSLGQGFGQPQH
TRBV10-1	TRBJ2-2	ASSETREFGPGELF
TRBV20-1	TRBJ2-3	SAPNPAGGGKDTQY
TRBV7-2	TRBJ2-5	ASRATSGFWETQY
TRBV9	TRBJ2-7	ASSVGVGTPEQY
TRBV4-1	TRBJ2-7	ASSHGGLAGGPYEQY
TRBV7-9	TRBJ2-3	ASSSRIDPLNTDTQY
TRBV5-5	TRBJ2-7	ASSHLYEQY